The 14 T cell receptor beta chains in this list originate from one sample, sequenced in a study of long-term antiretroviral therapy in people with HIV. The authors ran the immunoSEQ assay, v3.0, at survey level. Sequencing used immunoSEQ multiplex PCR; TCRdb keeps in-frame clones, though not all of them. The table records almost 35,000 clones, 70% to 90% of them present only once. This specimen consisted of unsorted PBMCs, obtained just over 2.7 years before starting antiretroviral therapy. The receptors shown here come from a woman aged 25-40 years with HIV.

V and J are TRBV29-1 and TRBJ1-1; 11 nucleotides agree with TRBD1. There are 13 residues in the CDR3. V was pared by 6 bases and J by 7 bases, with 7 bases of the junction left unmatched. The germline V gene has CDR1 SQVTM and CDR2 ANQGSEA. The CDR3 region is CSVSGQGVGEAFF. The CDR3 DNA sequence: TGCAGCGTATCGGGACAGGGGGTCGGTGAAGCTTTCTTT.

The CDR3: CASSSAGTPRIGEQFF. CDR3 DNA sequence: TGTGCCAGCAGCTCGGCGGGGACTCCCCGTATAGGTGAGCAGTTCTTC. The chain is built from TRBV7-2 and TRBJ2-1; possibly TRBD2 for D (6 bases). The germline gives CDR1 SGHTA, CDR2 FQGNSA. The CDR3 spans 16 residues. V dropped 4 bases and J dropped 9 bases, with 22 bases sitting between them.

This clone came up a few times. Here the CDR3 reads CASRTGGIGGNTIYF. Here the CDR3 DNA reads TGTGCCAGCCGAACAGGGGGAATTGGTGGAAACACCATATATTTT. The chain recombines TRBV6-1 with TRBJ1-3; 8 bases line up with TRBD1. The CDR3 has 15 amino acids. Germline assignment: CDR1 MNHNS and CDR2 SASEGT. After removal of 8 bases from V and 3 bases from J, the junction contained 9 bases not matched to a gene.

This chain links TRBV6-6 with TRBJ1-1; D ambiguous. The CDR3 is made up of 15 amino acids. CDR1 is MNHNY, CDR2 SVGAGI, per germline (reference sequence). V was pared by 0 bases and J by 8 bases, with 16 bases between. In nucleotides, the CDR3 is TGTGCCAGCAGTTACTCCGGGGTTTCGTCTGGGGAAGCTTTCTTT. Its protein is CASSYSGVSSGEAFF.

The rearrangement uses TRBV10-3 and TRBJ1-2, with 9 bases fitting TRBD1. CDR1 is ENHRY and CDR2 is SYGVKD in the germline V gene. Germline trimming cut 8 bases from V and 5 bases from J; bases unmatched to any gene: 6. This CDR3 has 13 residues. The CDR3 DNA reads as TGTGCCATCCAGGACAGGGGATTATATGGCTACACCTTC. Protein: CAIQDRGLYGYTF.

This chain uses TRBV9 with TRBJ1-1; no clear D gene. Deletions cut 3 bases from V and 5 bases from J, with 11 bases between. Per the germline V gene, CDR1 is SGDLS and CDR2 is YYNGEE. The length of the CDR3 is 13 residues. CDR3 residues: CASSATLLTEAFF. The CDR3 nucleotides read TGTGCCAGCAGCGCAACATTGTTGACTGAAGCTTTCTTT.

V is TRBV5-8 and J is TRBJ2-3; 13 positions agree with TRBD2. V dropped 2 bases and J dropped 2; count of bases not matched to a gene: 2. Germline-derived CDR1 and CDR2 are SGHTS and YDEGEE. This CDR3 is 16 amino acids long. The CDR3 sequence is CASSLGLAGATDTQYF. The CDR3, as DNA: TGTGCCAGCAGCTTAGGACTAGCGGGGGCCACAGATACGCAGTATTTT.

V and J are TRBV27 and TRBJ2-7; TRBD2 agrees at 8 bases. Trimming cost V 5 bases and J 1 base; bases outside gene matches: 7. Germline values: CDR1 MNHEY, CDR2 SMNVEV (reference sequence). This CDR3 is built from 15 residues. CDR3 nucleotide sequence: TGTGCCAGCAGTGTTAGCGGGGCCATGTCCTACGAGCAGTACGTC. Amino acid sequence: CASSVSGAMSYEQYV.

V is TRBV11-2 and J is TRBJ2-5; TRBD1 matches at 11 bases. Per germline, CDR1 SGHAT and CDR2 FQNNGV. CDR3 size: 15 residues. V lost 5 bases to trimming and J lost 2 bases; unmatched junction nucleotides: 4. The CDR3 loop reads CASSPGTGGQETQYF. The CDR3 region has the DNA TGTGCCAGCAGCCCCGGGACAGGGGGTCAAGAGACCCAGTACTTC.

The CDR3 coding sequence is TGCGCCAGCAGCCGGGATCTTGGGGCCTCCTACAATGAGCAGTTCTTC. This encodes CASSRDLGASYNEQFF. J is TRBJ2-1 and V is TRBV4-1, with a tentative D call TRBD1 (5 bases). This CDR3 region has 16 residues. Germline CDR1 reads MGHRA; CDR2 reads YSYEKL. The V and J ends lost 4 bases and 0 bases respectively, with 13 bases between them.

This chain links TRBV5-4 with TRBJ2-7; no clear D gene. The CDR3 contains 15 residues. Germline CDR1 and CDR2: SGHNT and YYREEE (reference sequence). V was trimmed by 1 base and J by 2 bases, leaving 13 bases between them. CDR3 sequence: CASSLIWKGAYEQYF. In DNA form, the CDR3 reads TGTGCCAGCAGCTTGATTTGGAAAGGTGCCTACGAGCAGTACTTC.

This clone was counted only a few times. This chain joins TRBV6-1 and TRBJ1-2; D not certain. Germline V lookup: CDR1 MNHNS, CDR2 SASEGT. Trimming removed 2 bases from V and 7 bases from J, with 11 bases in between. The CDR3 length is 13 residues. As DNA, the CDR3 is TGTGCCAGCAGTGAAAGCTCGAGGGTTGGCTACACCTTC. Protein: CASSESSRVGYTF.

There are a few counts of this clone. The rearrangement joins TRBV5-1 to TRBJ2-3; 12 bases map to TRBD2. There are 17 residues in the CDR3. Germline CDR1 SGHRS, CDR2 YFSETQ. The V segment lost 0 bases and the J segment 3 bases; nucleotides outside the gene matches: 5. The CDR3 DNA sequence: TGCGCCAGCAGCTTGGTGGCTAGCGGGGGGGCGACAGATACGCAGTATTTT. Translated: CASSLVASGGATDTQYF.

J is TRBJ1-2 and V is TRBV19, with 7 bases aligning to TRBD1. The CDR3 has 15 residues. Trimming removed 7 bases from V and 3 bases from J; junction bases left unmatched: 11. CDR1 and CDR2 from the germline V gene are LNHDA and SQIVND (reference sequence). CDR3 in DNA: TGTGCCAGTAAGACAGGGAAGTCTCTTCACTATGGCTACACCTTC. It translates to CASKTGKSLHYGYTF. The variable domain in full, completed from reference TRBV19 and TRBJ1-2, reads DGGITQSPKYLFRKEGQNVTLSCEQNLNHDAMYWYRQDPGQGLRLIYYSQIVNDFQKGDIAEGYSVSREKKESFPLTVTSAQKNPTAFYLCASKTGKSLHYGYTFGSGTRLTVV.